This record concerns one TCR beta chain sequence. What it recognizes is unknown. V dropped 6 bases and J dropped 4; count of bases not matched to a gene: 12. The V gene's germline CDR1 is SQVTM and CDR2 ANQGSEA. The CDR3 loop spans 14 amino acids. Sequenced by immunoSEQ multiplex PCR; TCRdb stores in-frame clones only, minus some. Of 150,000 to 200,000 clones in the sample, almost 95% were seen once. This entry comes from a study of T cell responses to AZD1222 COVID-19 vaccine. The study's findings and limits: Only after the peak T cell response were repertoires sampled. The breadth and depth of Spike-specific TCRs increased once two AZD1222 doses had been given.

V gene TRBV29-1 combines with J gene TRBJ2-7; TRBD1 agrees at 7 bases. The sequencing used peripheral blood, collected on day 0 of AZD1222 vaccination. The clonotype originates from an adult in good health. DNA for the CDR3: TGCAGCGTCCGCAGACAGGGAAGCCCTTACGAGCAGTACTTC. It is translated as CSVRRQGSPYEQYF.